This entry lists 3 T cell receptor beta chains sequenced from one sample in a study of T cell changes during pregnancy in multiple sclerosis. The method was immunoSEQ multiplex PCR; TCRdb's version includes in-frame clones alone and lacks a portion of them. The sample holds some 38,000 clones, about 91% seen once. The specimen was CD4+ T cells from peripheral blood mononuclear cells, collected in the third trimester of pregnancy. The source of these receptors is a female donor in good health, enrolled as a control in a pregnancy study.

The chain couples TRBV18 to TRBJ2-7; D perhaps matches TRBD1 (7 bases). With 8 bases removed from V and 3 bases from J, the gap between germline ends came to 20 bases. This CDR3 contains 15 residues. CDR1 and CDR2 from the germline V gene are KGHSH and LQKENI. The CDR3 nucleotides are TGTGCCAGCCGAAATGCAGGGGGGACTGTCTACGAGCAGTACTTC. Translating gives CASRNAGGTVYEQYF. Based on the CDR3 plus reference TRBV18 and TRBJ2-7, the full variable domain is NAGVMQNPRHLVRRRGQEARLRCSPMKGHSHVYWYRQLPEEGLKFMVYLQKENIIDESGMPKERFSAEFPKEGPSILRIQQVVRGDSAAYFCASRNAGGTVYEQYFGPGTRLTVT.

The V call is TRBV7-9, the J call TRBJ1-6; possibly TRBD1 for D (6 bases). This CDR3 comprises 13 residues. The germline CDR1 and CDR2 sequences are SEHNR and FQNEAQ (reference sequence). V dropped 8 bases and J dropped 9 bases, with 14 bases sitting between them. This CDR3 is CASQSQGSSPLHF. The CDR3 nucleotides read TGTGCCAGCCAAAGCCAGGGGAGTTCACCCCTCCACTTT.

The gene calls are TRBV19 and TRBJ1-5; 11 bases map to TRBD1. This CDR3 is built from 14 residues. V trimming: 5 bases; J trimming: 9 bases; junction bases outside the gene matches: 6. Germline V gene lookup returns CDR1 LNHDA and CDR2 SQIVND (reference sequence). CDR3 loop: CASSAGQGAMPQHF. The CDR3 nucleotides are TGTGCCAGTAGTGCCGGACAGGGGGCAATGCCCCAGCATTTT.